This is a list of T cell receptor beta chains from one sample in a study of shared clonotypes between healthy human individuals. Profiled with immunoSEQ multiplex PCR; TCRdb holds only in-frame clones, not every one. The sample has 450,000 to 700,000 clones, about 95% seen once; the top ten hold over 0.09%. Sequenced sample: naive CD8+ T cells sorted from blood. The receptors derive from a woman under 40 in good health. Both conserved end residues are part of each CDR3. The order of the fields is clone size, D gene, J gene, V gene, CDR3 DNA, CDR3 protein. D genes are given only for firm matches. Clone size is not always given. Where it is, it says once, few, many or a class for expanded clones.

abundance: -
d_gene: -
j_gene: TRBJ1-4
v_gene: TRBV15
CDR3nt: TGTGCCACCCGACCTCGTGACAGCGAAAAACTGTTTTTT
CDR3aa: CATRPRDSEKLFF

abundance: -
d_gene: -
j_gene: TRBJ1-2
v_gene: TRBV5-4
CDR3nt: TGTGCCAGCAGCCTCGAATCCAACTATGGCTACACCTTC
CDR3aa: CASSLESNYGYTF

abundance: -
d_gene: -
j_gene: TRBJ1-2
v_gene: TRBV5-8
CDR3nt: TGTGCCAGCAGCTTGGTACCCGCTTACCCCCCAACGGGGGGCTACACCTTC
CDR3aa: CASSLVPAYPPTGGYTF

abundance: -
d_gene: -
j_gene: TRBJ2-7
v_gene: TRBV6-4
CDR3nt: TGTGCCAGCAGTGACCATCTAGGGGACGAGCAGTACTTC
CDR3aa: CASSDHLGDEQYF

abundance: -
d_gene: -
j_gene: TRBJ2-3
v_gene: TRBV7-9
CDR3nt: TGTGCCAGCAGCCCCCCTCCGGGTGGGAGTGCTGTAGGCGCAGATACGCAGTATTTT
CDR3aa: CASSPPPGGSAVGADTQYF

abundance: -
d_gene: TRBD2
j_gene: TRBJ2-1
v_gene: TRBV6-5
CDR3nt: TGTGCCAGCAGTTCCCTAGCGGGAGTATACAATGAGCAGTTCTTC
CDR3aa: CASSSLAGVYNEQFF

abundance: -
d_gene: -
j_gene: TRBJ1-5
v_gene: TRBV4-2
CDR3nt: TGTGCCAGCAGCCAAGTTCTGGGGAGTACGAGCAATCAGCCCCAGCATTTT
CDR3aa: CASSQVLGSTSNQPQHF

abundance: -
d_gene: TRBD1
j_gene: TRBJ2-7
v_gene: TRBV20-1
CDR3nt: TGCAGTGCTAGGACAGGGGTCGAGCAGTACTTC
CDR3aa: CSARTGVEQYF

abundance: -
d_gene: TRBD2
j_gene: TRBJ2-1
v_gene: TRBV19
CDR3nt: TGTGCCAGTAGTATAGGGACTAGCGGGGCCAATGAGCAGTTCTTC
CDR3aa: CASSIGTSGANEQFF

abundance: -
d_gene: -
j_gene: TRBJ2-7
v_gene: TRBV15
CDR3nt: TGTGCCACCAGCAGAAAGGGAAGGGAGGCTTTCGAGCAGTACTTC
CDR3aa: CATSRKGREAFEQYF

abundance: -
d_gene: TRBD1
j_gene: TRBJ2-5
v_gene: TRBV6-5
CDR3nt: TGTGCCAGCAGTTACTCGCTCCAGGGGGCGTTAGAGACCCAGTACTTC
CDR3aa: CASSYSLQGALETQYF

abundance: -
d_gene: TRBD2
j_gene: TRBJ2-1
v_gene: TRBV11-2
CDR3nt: TGTGCCAGCAGCCCGGTAGCGGGAGTCTACAATGAGCAGTTCTTC
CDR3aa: CASSPVAGVYNEQFF

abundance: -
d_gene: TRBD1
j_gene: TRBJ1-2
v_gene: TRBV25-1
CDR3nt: TGTGCCAGCAGTGGCCCAGGGGGATGGGATGGCTACACCTTC
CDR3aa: CASSGPGGWDGYTF

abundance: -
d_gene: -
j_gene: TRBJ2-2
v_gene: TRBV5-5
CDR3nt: TGTGCCAGCAGCTTTGTGGCGGCGAACACCGGGGAGCTGTTTTTT
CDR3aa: CASSFVAANTGELFF

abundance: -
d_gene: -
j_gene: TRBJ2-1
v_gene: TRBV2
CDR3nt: TGTGCCAGCAGTGAAGCGAGACACCCCTACAATGAGCAGTTCTTC
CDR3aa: CASSEARHPYNEQFF

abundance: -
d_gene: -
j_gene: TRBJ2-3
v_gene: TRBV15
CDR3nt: TGTGCCACCAGCAGGGACGGGAGTCCGGGAGATACGCAGTATTTT
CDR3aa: CATSRDGSPGDTQYF

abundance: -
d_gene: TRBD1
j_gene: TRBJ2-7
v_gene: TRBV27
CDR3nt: TGTGCCAGCCAACGGGACAGGGGTTCCTACGAGCAGTACTTC
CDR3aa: CASQRDRGSYEQYF

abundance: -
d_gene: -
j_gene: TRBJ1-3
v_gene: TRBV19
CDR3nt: TGTGCCAGTAGTATCGTGTACCGGGACTCTGGAAACACCATATATTTT
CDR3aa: CASSIVYRDSGNTIYF

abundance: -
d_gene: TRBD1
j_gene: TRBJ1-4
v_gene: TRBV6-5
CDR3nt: TGTGCCAGCAGTCCCCTGGACAGGCGTGAACTGTTTTTT
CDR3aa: CASSPLDRRELFF

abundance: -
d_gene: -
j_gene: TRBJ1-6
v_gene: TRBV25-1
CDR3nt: TGTGCCAGCAGTGAGTACGGTTCACCCCTCCACTTT
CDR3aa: CASSEYGSPLHF

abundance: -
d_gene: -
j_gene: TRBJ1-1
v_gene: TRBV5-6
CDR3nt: TGTGCCAGCAGCTTGGAACAGAACACTGAAGCTTTCTTT
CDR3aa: CASSLEQNTEAFF

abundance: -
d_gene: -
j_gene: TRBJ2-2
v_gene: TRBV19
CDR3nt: TGTGCCAGTAGTATTTTCGGGACGAACACCGGGGAGCTGTTTTTT
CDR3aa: CASSIFGTNTGELFF

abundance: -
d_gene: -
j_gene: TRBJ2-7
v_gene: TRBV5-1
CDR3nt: TGCGCCAGCAGCTTGGATCAGGGCTACGAGCAGTACTTC
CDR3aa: CASSLDQGYEQYF

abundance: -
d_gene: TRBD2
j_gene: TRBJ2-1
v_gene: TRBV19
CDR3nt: TGTGCCAGTACCATCGGGCTAGCGGGGTACAATGAGCAGTTCTTC
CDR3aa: CASTIGLAGYNEQFF

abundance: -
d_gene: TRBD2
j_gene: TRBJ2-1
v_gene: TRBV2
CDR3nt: TGTGCCAGCAGTCCTAGCGGACCTTCCTACAATGAGCAGTTCTTC
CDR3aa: CASSPSGPSYNEQFF

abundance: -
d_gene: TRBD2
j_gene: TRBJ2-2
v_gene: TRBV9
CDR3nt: TGTGCCAGCAGCGCAGCAGGGACTAGCGGCGCCGGGGAGCTGTTTTTT
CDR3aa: CASSAAGTSGAGELFF

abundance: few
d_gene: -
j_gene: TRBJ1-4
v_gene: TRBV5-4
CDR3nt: TGTGCCAGCAGCTCGGGACCAGAGTGGCTGTTTTTT
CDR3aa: CASSSGPEWLFF

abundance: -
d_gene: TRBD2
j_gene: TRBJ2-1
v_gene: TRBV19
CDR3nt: TGTGCCAGTAGTATAGTGGCCAGCGGGAGACGTAACAATGAGCAGTTCTTC
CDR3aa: CASSIVASGRRNNEQFF

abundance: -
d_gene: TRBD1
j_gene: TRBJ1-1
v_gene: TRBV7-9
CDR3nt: TGTGCCAGCAGTTCAGTTGGGACAGGGGACACTGAAGCTTTCTTT
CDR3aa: CASSSVGTGDTEAFF

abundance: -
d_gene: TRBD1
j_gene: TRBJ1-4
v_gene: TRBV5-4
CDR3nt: TGTGCCAGCAGCTTTACCCTGGACAGGGGGGGAGAAAAACTGTTTTTT
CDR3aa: CASSFTLDRGGEKLFF

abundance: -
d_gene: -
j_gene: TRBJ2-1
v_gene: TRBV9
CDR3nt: TGTGCCAGCAGCGTAGCAGGGGAAGGAACCTACAATGAGCAGTTCTTC
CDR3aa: CASSVAGEGTYNEQFF

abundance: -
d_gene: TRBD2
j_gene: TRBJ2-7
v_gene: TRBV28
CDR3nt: TGTGCCAGCAGTTTTACGGCGGGAGGCTCCGAGCAGTACTTC
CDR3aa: CASSFTAGGSEQYF

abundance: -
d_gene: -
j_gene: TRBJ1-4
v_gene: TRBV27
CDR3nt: TGTGCCAGCAGTTTGAGACAGCCTGAAAAACTGTTTTTT
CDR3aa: CASSLRQPEKLFF

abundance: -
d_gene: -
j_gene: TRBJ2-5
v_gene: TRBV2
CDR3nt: TGTGCCAGCGGGATCCGGGACAAACAAGAGACCCAGTACTTC
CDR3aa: CASGIRDKQETQYF

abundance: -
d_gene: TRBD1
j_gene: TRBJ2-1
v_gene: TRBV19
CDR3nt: TGTGCCAGTAGTATCGGACAGGGTTTTAACAATGAGCAGTTCTTC
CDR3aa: CASSIGQGFNNEQFF

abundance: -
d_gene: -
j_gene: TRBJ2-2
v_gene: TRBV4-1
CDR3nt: TGCGCCAGCAGCCCACCAACAGGGAACACCGGGGAGCTGTTTTTT
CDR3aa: CASSPPTGNTGELFF

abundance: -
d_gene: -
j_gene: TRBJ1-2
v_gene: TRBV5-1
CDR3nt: TGCGCCAGCAACTCAGAGGACTCTCCCTATGGCTACACCTTC
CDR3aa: CASNSEDSPYGYTF

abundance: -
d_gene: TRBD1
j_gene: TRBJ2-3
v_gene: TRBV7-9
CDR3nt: TGTGCCAGCAGCACGGGACAGGGGGAAGATACGCAGTATTTT
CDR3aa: CASSTGQGEDTQYF

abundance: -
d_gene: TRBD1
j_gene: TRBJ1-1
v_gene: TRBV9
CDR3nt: TGTGCCAGCAGCGTAGAGGACAGGAAAATTGAAGCTTTCTTT
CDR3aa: CASSVEDRKIEAFF

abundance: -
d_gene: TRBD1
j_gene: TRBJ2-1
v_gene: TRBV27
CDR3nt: TGTGCCACCGGGACAGGGCCATTTAATGAGCAGTTCTTC
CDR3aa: CATGTGPFNEQFF

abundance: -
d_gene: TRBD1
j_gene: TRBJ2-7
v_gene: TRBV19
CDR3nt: TGTGCCAGTAGCCCCGCAGGGGGCTCCTACGAGCAGTACTTC
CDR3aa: CASSPAGGSYEQYF

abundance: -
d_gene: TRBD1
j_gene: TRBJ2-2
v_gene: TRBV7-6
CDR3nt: TGTGCCAGCAGCGTAAAGTACAGGGGCCCGACCCCGAACACCGGGGAGCTGTTTTTT
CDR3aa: CASSVKYRGPTPNTGELFF

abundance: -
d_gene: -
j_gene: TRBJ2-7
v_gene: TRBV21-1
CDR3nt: TGTGCCAGCAGCATCAACGGGCTGAGGGGGCTCTACGAGCAGTACTTC
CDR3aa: CASSINGLRGLYEQYF

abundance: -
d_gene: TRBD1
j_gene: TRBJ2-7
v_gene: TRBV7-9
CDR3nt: TGTGCCACCGTCCCGGGACAGGGGGACAACGAGCAGTACTTC
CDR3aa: CATVPGQGDNEQYF

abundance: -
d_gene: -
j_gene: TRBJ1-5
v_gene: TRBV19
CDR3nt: TGTGCCAGTAGTATTGGTGGGTTAGGTAGCAATCAGCCCCAGCATTTT
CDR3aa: CASSIGGLGSNQPQHF

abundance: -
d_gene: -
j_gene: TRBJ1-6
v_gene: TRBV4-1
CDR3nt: TGCGCCAGCAGCCAAGAGTCAGGGAGGAATTCACCCCTCCACTTT
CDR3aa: CASSQESGRNSPLHF

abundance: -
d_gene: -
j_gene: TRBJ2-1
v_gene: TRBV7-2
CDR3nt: TGTGCCAGCAGCTCCCGGGGGTACAGGGGAAAGGATGACGGTGAGCAGTTCTTC
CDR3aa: CASSSRGYRGKDDGEQFF

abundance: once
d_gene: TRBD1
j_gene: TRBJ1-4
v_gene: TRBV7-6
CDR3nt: TGTGCCAGCAGCTTCTCGGACAGGGAAGACGGTCTGTTTTTT
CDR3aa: CASSFSDREDGLFF

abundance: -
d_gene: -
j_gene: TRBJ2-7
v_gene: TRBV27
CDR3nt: TGTGCCAGCAGCCAAGGGGCGGGTTTCTCCTACGAGCAGTACTTC
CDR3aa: CASSQGAGFSYEQYF

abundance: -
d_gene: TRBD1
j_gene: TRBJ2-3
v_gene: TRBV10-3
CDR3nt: TGTGCCATCAGTGAACCCGACCCGGGACAGGGGAAAGATACGCAGTATTTT
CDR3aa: CAISEPDPGQGKDTQYF